A single T cell receptor (beta chain) is shown here with its context. Its specificity is unknown. The sample comes from a study of molecular identifiers for immune sequencing clone quantification. The CDR3 runs to 12 residues. Between the trimmed V and J ends, which lost 4 bases and 13 bases, there was a span of 12 bases. CDR1 is SGHDT and CDR2 is YYEEEE in the germline V gene. Study-level findings and limits: Spiked-in Jurkat TCR RNA corresponding to one cell was reported as detectable against approximately 900,000 naive cells.

MiXCR, applied by TCRdb to the PCR reads, yields one record per CDR3 protein. The sample consists of more than 450,000 distinct CDR3 sequences, 25% of them appearing once. The V gene is TRBV5-6, the J gene TRBJ1-6; a possible D gene is TRBD1 (6 bases). The sample comprised naive CD8+ T cells from blood, with Jurkat cell RNA spiked in. This sample's subset: FACS-sorted CD8+CD4-CCR7+CD45RA+ naive T cells. The TCR comes from a human donor in good health. Some libraries in this study had Jurkat cell RNA spiked in. The CDR3: CASSTGYSPLHF. CDR3 bases: TGTGCCAGCAGCACAGGGTACTCGCCCCTCCACTTT.